This record covers a single T cell receptor beta chain. The antigen is undetermined. The data originate from a study of cytomegalovirus exposure and HLA in healthy donors. The ends were cut back, 7 bases at V and 2 bases at J, with 12 bases in the middle. Per germline, CDR1 MNHEY and CDR2 SVGAGI. CDR3 length equals 13 residues. Study results and limitations: As confirmed in vitro, three CMV-associated chains were specific for CMV antigens.

The PCR had 60 Vbeta and 13 Jbeta primers. Generated by immunoSEQ multiplex PCR, the TCRdb table keeps only in-frame clones and is missing some. Here the sample spans approximately 210,000 clones, 60% to 85% being singletons. The TCR sequence derives from a woman aged 35 to 49 in good health and CMV-seronegative. Material: PBMCs. The chain carries TRBV6-5 and TRBJ2-7; no definite D call. CDR3: CASTHPVTYEQYF. CDR3 coding DNA: TGTGCCAGCACCCATCCGGTTACCTACGAGCAGTACTTC.